These 27 T cell receptor beta chains originate from one sample sequenced in a study of Tregs in tolerant kidney transplant recipients (dated by TCRdb to 2018 to 2020). Receptors were amplified or captured by the immunoSEQ multiplex PCR assay. TCRdb retrieved this table from immuneACCESS and kept in-frame rearrangements only. Not all clones are present; in checked studies, unresolved V genes account for under half, and no reason is known for the remainder. For this sample the table gives about 64,000 clones, of which about 90% were detected only once. The ten largest account for 3.8% of the sample. Read against the paper, the sample's time point label means: 6 months after combined kidney and bone marrow transplant. Transplants used related donors with nonmyeloablative bone marrow transplantation; mixed chimerism was transient in the human trials. Sequences were derived from CD4+ T cells from blood (PBMCs), sampled 6 months after the transplant. These receptors were obtained from a human patient who received a combined kidney and bone marrow transplant. Some T cells may be donor cells from the graft after a transplant.

The rearrangement links TRBV28 to TRBJ1-2, with TRBD1 matching 7 bases. Germline CDR1 is MDHEN and CDR2 is SYDVKM. The CDR3 is 14 residues long. The J segment lost 5 bases and the V segment lost 2 bases, leaving 5 bases of the junction unmatched. The chain's CDR3 is CASSLGTGDYGYTF. The CDR3 DNA reads TGTGCCAGCAGTTTAGGTACAGGGGATTATGGCTACACCTTC.

The gene calls are TRBV9 and TRBJ1-2; 8 bases match TRBD1. This CDR3 has 19 residues. The germline V gene encodes CDR1 SGDLS and CDR2 YYNGEE. J was trimmed by 3 bases and V by 0 bases; bases with no gene match: 16. CDR3 in amino acids: CASSVALDRVPRRDYGYTF. The CDR3 DNA reads TGTGCCAGCAGCGTAGCTTTGGACAGGGTGCCCCGAAGGGACTATGGCTACACCTTC.

This chain links TRBV19 with TRBJ1-2; 7 nucleotides match TRBD1. CDR1 is LNHDA and CDR2 is SQIVND in the germline V gene (reference sequence). This CDR3 has 13 residues. V lost 7 bases and J lost 4; bases outside the gene matches: 6. The CDR3 DNA is TGTGCCAGTACCCCGGGACAGAGCTATGGCTACACCTTC. This codes for CASTPGQSYGYTF.

This rearrangement joins TRBV6-5 to TRBJ1-3; 7 bases are shared with TRBD1. V dropped 6 bases and J dropped 3; count of bases not matched to a gene: 5. Per germline, CDR1 MNHEY and CDR2 SVGAGI. The CDR3 is 14 residues long. As DNA, the CDR3 is TGTGCCAGCAGCGGGACAGTCGGTGGAAACACCATATATTTT. It is translated as CASSGTVGGNTIYF.

The rearrangement uses TRBV19 and TRBJ2-7; TRBD1 might be the D (7 bases). The ends were cut back, 7 bases at V and 4 bases at J, with 23 bases in the middle. This CDR3 has 16 amino acids. Germline CDR1 reads LNHDA; CDR2 reads SQIVND (reference sequence). CDR3 sequence: CASTRTYRGAGYEQYF. In nucleotides, the CDR3 is TGTGCCAGTACCCGGACGTACAGGGGTGCGGGGTACGAGCAGTACTTC.

The chain recombines TRBV15 with TRBJ2-1, with TRBD2 matching 12 bases. The CDR3 length is 16 residues. V gave up 3 bases and J gave up 7 bases; unmatched junction bases: 7. The germline V gene has CDR1 LNHNV and CDR2 YYDKDF (reference sequence). The CDR3, as DNA: TGTGCCACCAGCAGTTGGACTAGCGGGGTCCTAAATGAGCAGTTCTTC. Translating gives CATSSWTSGVLNEQFF. The full variable domain, in which reference TRBV15 and TRBJ2-1 provide the parts outside the CDR3, is DAMVIQNPRYQVTQFGKPVTLSCSQTLNHNVMYWYQQKSSQAPKLLFHYYDKDFNNEADTPDNFQSRRPNTSFCFLDIRSPGLGDTAMYLCATSSWTSGVLNEQFFGPGTRLTVL.

The chain is built from TRBV23-1 and TRBJ2-1, with D perhaps matching TRBD2 (6 bases). TRBV23-1 is noted as an ORF with a role that remains uncertain. CDR3 length: 16 amino acids. Trimming took 0 bases from V and 6 from J, leaving 15 bases between them. The CDR3 region is CASSQSWAGILNEQFF. Written as DNA, the CDR3 is TGCGCCAGCAGTCAATCGTGGGCGGGGATCCTCAATGAGCAGTTCTTC.

The CDR3 bases are TGTGCCAGCAGCTTAGCTTTACAGGGGAATGAAAAACTGTTTTTT. It translates to CASSLALQGNEKLFF. The chain uses TRBV7-9 and TRBJ1-4, with 7 bases lining up with TRBD1. The V gene end was trimmed by 0 bases and the J gene end by 5 bases; junction bases not matched to a gene: 3. CDR1 and CDR2 from the germline V gene are SEHNR and FQNEAQ (reference sequence). CDR3 length: 15 amino acids.

A few counts support this clone. The chain recombines TRBV19 with TRBJ1-5, with D maybe TRBD1 (5 bases). Germline V gene data show CDR1 as LNHDA and CDR2 as SQIVND (reference sequence). CDR3 length equals 15 residues. Trimming stripped 5 bases from V and 6 bases from J, with 17 bases between. The CDR3 region is CASSAQGGVGQPQHF. The CDR3 bases are TGTGCCAGTAGTGCCCAGGGTGGGGTTGGTCAGCCCCAGCATTTT.

The chain combines TRBV7-2 with TRBJ1-1; 8 bases are a match to TRBD1. This CDR3 is 14 amino acids long. Trimming removed 2 bases from V and 4 bases from J; junction bases left unmatched: 3. In germline, CDR1 is SGHTA, CDR2 FQGNSA. CDR3 DNA sequence: TGTGCCAGCAGCTTACAGGGGGCAGGCACTGAAGCTTTCTTT. This codes for CASSLQGAGTEAFF.

This chain connects TRBV14 to TRBJ2-5, with 12 bases matching TRBD2. The CDR3 loop spans 15 amino acids. Germline trimming cut 5 bases from V and 2 bases from J; bases unmatched to any gene: 3. The V gene's germline CDR1 is SGHDN and CDR2 FVKESK. The CDR3 coding sequence is TGTGCCAGCAGCAACGGACTAGCGGGGCAAGAGACCCAGTACTTC. Its translation: CASSNGLAGQETQYF.

The rearrangement links TRBV13 to TRBJ2-3, with 9 bases lining up with TRBD1. The CDR3 totals 18 residues. The germline CDR1 and CDR2 sequences are PRHDT and FYEKMQ (reference sequence). Unmatched junction bases numbered 8, after V lost 0 bases and J lost 1 base. CDR3 protein: CASSLGQGAGWRTDTQYF. The CDR3, as DNA: TGTGCCAGCAGCTTAGGACAGGGGGCTGGGTGGCGCACAGATACGCAGTATTTT.

The chain couples TRBV6-5 to TRBJ2-7; 8 nucleotides line up with TRBD1. The V gene's germline CDR1 is MNHEY and CDR2 SVGAGI. Germline trimming cut 6 bases from V and 0 bases from J; bases unmatched to any gene: 7. There are 15 residues in the CDR3. The CDR3 sequence: CASSPDRGSSYEQYF. The CDR3 region has the DNA TGTGCCAGCAGCCCTGACAGGGGTAGCTCCTACGAGCAGTACTTC.

The rearrangement joins TRBV10-3 to TRBJ2-2; 8 bases map to TRBD2. Germline V gene sequence: CDR1 ENHRY, CDR2 SYGVKD. The CDR3 covers 19 residues. The J segment lost 2 bases and the V segment lost 5 bases, leaving 16 bases of the junction unmatched. The CDR3 region is CAISSLFGLAVKNTGELFF. CDR3 bases: TGTGCCATCAGTTCACTTTTTGGACTAGCCGTCAAAAACACCGGGGAGCTGTTTTTT.

J is TRBJ2-7 and V is TRBV7-6; 8 bases line up with TRBD2. This CDR3 contains 16 residues. In germline, CDR1 is SGHVS, CDR2 FNYEAQ. The ends lost 2 bases at V and 3 bases at J; junction bases unmatched: 9. CDR3 in amino acids: CASSLLAGIPNYEQYF. For the CDR3, the DNA is TGTGCCAGCAGCTTACTAGCGGGCATACCCAACTACGAGCAGTACTTC. The complete variable domain, with remaining parts taken from reference TRBV7-6 and TRBJ2-7, reads GAGVSQSPRYKVTKRGQDVALRCDPISGHVSLYWYRQALGQGPEFLTYFNYEAQQDKSGLPNDRFSAERPEGSISTLTIQRTEQRDSAMYRCASSLLAGIPNYEQYFGPGTRLTVT.

The gene calls are TRBV9 and TRBJ2-7; D perhaps matches TRBD1 (6 bases). The V gene lost 5 bases and the J gene lost 3 bases, with 18 bases spanning the gap. The CDR3 has 15 amino acids. Per the germline V gene, CDR1 is SGDLS and CDR2 is YYNGEE. CDR3 in amino acids: CASRLNRDTLYEQYF. CDR3 sequence (DNA): TGTGCCAGCAGATTAAACCGGGACACTCTCTACGAGCAGTACTTC.

The chain couples TRBV29-1 to TRBJ1-2; D is uncertain. V was clipped by 5 bases and J by 7 bases, with 11 bases between them. Germline V gene sequence: CDR1 SQVTM, CDR2 ANQGSEA. The CDR3 length is 11 residues. CDR3 bases: TGCAGCGTTTATAACCCGGGTGGCTACACCTTC. Translated, it gives CSVYNPGGYTF.

The chain recombines TRBV10-1 with TRBJ2-5, with 9 positions matching TRBD1. V lost 8 bases to trimming and J lost 4 bases; unmatched junction nucleotides: 8. Per the germline V gene, CDR1 is WNHNN and CDR2 is SYGVQD (reference sequence). The CDR3 loop spans 14 amino acids. The CDR3 is CASLNRGRRETQYF. Here the CDR3 DNA reads TGCGCCAGCCTTAACAGGGGGCGGCGAGAGACCCAGTACTTC.

The J gene is TRBJ1-1, the V gene TRBV28, with 7 bases lining up with TRBD1. The CDR3 is 14 amino acids. V shed 3 bases, J shed 3 bases, and the junction held 4 bases outside the gene matches. Germline V gene lookup returns CDR1 MDHEN and CDR2 SYDVKM. This chain's CDR3 is CASSFRQGDTEAFF. DNA of the CDR3: TGTGCCAGCAGTTTTCGGCAGGGGGACACTGAAGCTTTCTTT.

J is TRBJ1-3 and V is TRBV9; weak D call: TRBD1 (6 bases). V was shortened by 0 bases and J by 0 bases, with 10 bases between the two germline ends. Germline V gene data show CDR1 as SGDLS and CDR2 as YYNGEE. This CDR3 has 16 amino acids. The CDR3 protein is CASSVGGTSSGNTIYF. DNA of the CDR3: TGTGCCAGCAGCGTAGGGGGGACATCCTCTGGAAACACCATATATTTT. Drawing the rest from reference TRBV9 and TRBJ1-3, the complete variable domain is DSGVTQTPKHLITATGQRVTLRCSPRSGDLSVYWYQQSLDQGLQFLIQYYNGEERAKGNILERFSAQQFPDLHSELNLSSLELGDSALYFCASSVGGTSSGNTIYFGEGSWLTVV.

The gene calls are TRBV4-3 and TRBJ2-5; D might be TRBD1 (6 bases). Trimming removed 2 bases at V and 0 bases at J, with 10 bases between. The CDR3 sequence is 15 residues long. Germline CDR1 reads LGHNA; CDR2 reads YSLEER. In nucleotides, the CDR3 is TGCGCCAGCAGCCAATATACAGGGTACCAAGAGACCCAGTACTTC. This encodes CASSQYTGYQETQYF.

The chain couples TRBV5-1 to TRBJ2-7; D is possibly TRBD1 (5 bases). The CDR3 extends over 13 amino acids. From germline, CDR1 is SGHRS and CDR2 YFSETQ. Trimming removed 6 bases from V and 6 bases from J, with 16 bases in between. CDR3 amino acids: CASTPGRDGEQYF. The DNA for the CDR3 is TGCGCCAGCACGCCAGGGCGCGACGGCGAGCAGTACTTC.

The gene calls are TRBV4-3 and TRBJ2-5; no clear D. CDR3 length: 13 residues. Germline V gene data show CDR1 as LGHNA and CDR2 as YSLEER. V lost 0 bases and J lost 5, with 7 bases in between. CDR3 coding DNA: TGCGCCAGCAGCCAAGACAGGCCGGAGACCCAGTACTTC. This gives the protein CASSQDRPETQYF.

The chain is built from TRBV9 and TRBJ2-3, with 10 bases identical to TRBD2. Germline CDR1 is SGDLS and CDR2 is YYNGEE. J was trimmed by 5 bases and V by 0 bases; bases with no gene match: 6. The CDR3 spans 16 residues. CDR3 sequence reads: CASSVGGAGGRDTQYF. The CDR3 DNA follows: TGTGCCAGCAGCGTAGGGGGAGCGGGGGGGCGAGATACGCAGTATTTT.

The rearrangement links TRBV4-3 to TRBJ2-1; 14 nucleotides align to TRBD2. The CDR3 is 18 residues long. Germline CDR1 and CDR2: LGHNA and YSLEER. V lost 0 bases, J lost 6 bases, and 7 bases stayed unmatched. The CDR3 spells CASSQDITGLAGVNEQFF. DNA of the CDR3: TGCGCCAGCAGCCAAGATATAACGGGACTAGCGGGGGTCAATGAGCAGTTCTTC.

This chain links TRBV15 with TRBJ2-1, with 9 nucleotides matching TRBD2. Germline values: CDR1 LNHNV, CDR2 YYDKDF (reference sequence). V was clipped by 1 base and J by 3 bases; unmatched bases: 7. The CDR3 is 17 residues long. The CDR3 here is CATSRVGASGVYNEQFF. The CDR3 DNA reads TGTGCCACCAGCAGAGTAGGGGCTAGCGGGGTCTACAATGAGCAGTTCTTC.

This clone was recorded only once. The chain employs TRBV15 and TRBJ2-7, with 7 bases aligning to TRBD2. CDR1 is LNHNV, CDR2 YYDKDF, per germline (reference sequence). V trimming: 1 base; J trimming: 4 bases; junction bases outside the gene matches: 4. The CDR3 contains 14 residues. The CDR3 nucleotides read TGTGCCACCAGCAGAGTCGGGGGAGGGTACGAGCAGTACTTC. It yields the protein CATSRVGGGYEQYF.